This TCR beta chain was documented in a study of T cells in Graves' hyperthyroidism and ophthalmopathy. Findings and limits, study-wide: A model using 13 V-J features told ophthalmopathy apart from stable hyperthyroidism. Most thyroid-expanded clonotypes above 0.001 were also found in blood.

There were TCR beta CDR3 regions amplified from RNA transcripts. The primer set for the first-round RT-PCR of the TCR CDR3 was HTBI. TCRdb processed the multiplex PCR reads anew with MiXCR; each CDR3 protein has one entry. Among 500,000 to 800,000 distinct CDR3 sequences listed, 45% were seen once. In making diagnoses, clinical symptoms, serum thyroxine and TRAb, thyroid ultrasound and orbital computed tomography were all used. Germline V gene lookup returns CDR1 DFQATT and CDR2 SNEGSKA (reference sequence). The germline V and J ends were trimmed by 5 bases and 4 bases, with 11 bases remaining between them. CDR3 length equals 12 residues. The sample holds one count of this clonotype. As yet, its antigen is unknown.

The specimen was peripheral blood or thyroid tissue (not recorded which). The TCR originated in an adult man with Graves' disease, either hyperthyroidism or ophthalmopathy (not recorded which). The V gene is TRBV20-1, the J gene TRBJ2-5; D possibly uses TRBD1 or TRBD2 (5 bases each). CDR3 protein: CSAGGRGETQYF. CDR3 in DNA: TGCAGTGCTGGGGGACGGGGAGAGACCCAGTACTTC.